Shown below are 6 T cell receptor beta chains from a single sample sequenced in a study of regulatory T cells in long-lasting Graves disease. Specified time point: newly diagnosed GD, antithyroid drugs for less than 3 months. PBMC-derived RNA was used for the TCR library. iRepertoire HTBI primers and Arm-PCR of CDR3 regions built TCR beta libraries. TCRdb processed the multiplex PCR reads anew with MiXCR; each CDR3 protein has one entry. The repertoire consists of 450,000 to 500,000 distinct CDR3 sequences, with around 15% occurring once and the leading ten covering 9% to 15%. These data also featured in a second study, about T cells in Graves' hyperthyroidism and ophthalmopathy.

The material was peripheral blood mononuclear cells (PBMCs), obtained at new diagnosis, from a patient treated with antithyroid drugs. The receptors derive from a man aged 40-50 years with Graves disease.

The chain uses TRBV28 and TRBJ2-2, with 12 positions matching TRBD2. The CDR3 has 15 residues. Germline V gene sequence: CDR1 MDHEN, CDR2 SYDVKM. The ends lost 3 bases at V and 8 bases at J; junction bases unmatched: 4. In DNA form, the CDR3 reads TGTGCCAGCAGTTTCAGACTAGCGGGAGTGGGGGAGCTGTTTTTT. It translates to CASSFRLAGVGELFF.

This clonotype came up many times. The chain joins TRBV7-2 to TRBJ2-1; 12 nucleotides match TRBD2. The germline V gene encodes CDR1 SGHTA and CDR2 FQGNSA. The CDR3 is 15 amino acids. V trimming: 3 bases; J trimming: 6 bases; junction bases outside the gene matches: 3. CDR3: CASSFLAGGTNEQFF. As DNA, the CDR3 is TGTGCCAGCAGCTTTCTAGCGGGAGGGACCAATGAGCAGTTCTTC.

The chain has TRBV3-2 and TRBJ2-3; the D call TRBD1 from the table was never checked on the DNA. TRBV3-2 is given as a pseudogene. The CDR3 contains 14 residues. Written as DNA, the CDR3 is TGTGCCAGCACCTCTGAGGGGGCGGGTGATACGCAGTATTTT. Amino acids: CASTSEGAGDTQYF.

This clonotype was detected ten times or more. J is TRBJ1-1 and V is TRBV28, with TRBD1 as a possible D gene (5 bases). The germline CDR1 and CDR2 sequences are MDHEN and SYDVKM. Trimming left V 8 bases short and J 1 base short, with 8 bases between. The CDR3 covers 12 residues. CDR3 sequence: CASRGGNTEAFF. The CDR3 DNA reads TGTGCCAGCCGGGGGGGGAACACTGAAGCTTTCTTT.

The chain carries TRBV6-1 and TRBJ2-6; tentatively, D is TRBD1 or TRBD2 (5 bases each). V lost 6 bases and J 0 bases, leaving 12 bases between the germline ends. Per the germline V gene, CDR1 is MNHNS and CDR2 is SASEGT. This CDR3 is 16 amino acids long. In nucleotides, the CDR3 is TGTGCCAGCAGCGGGGACCCCCTCTCTGGGGCCAACGTCCTGACTTTC. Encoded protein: CASSGDPLSGANVLTF.

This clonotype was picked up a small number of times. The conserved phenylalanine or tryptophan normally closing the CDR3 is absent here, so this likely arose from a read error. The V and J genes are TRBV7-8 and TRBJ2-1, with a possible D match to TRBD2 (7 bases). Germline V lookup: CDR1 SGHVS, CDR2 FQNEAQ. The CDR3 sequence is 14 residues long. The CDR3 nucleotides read TGTGCCAGCACCTTAAGGGGGGGTTACAATGAGCAGTTCTCC. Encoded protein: CASTLRGGYNEQFS.